The rows below give T cell receptor beta chains drawn from one sample of a study of somatic mutations in cytotoxic T cells in rheumatoid arthritis. Libraries were prepared by immunoSEQ multiplex PCR; TCRdb keeps only in-frame clonotypes and omits some of them. The data hold about 4,300 clones, with around 80% observed a single time. Input material: CD8+ T cells sorted from blood. The receptors were sampled from a woman in her sixties or seventies with rheumatoid arthritis. The CDR3 runs from the conserved cysteine through the conserved F or W. A D gene is named only where the DNA matches it firmly. Part of the rows lack a size; the others show once, few, many or a class for expanded clones.

V gene: TRBV6-1; clone size: NA; D gene: NA; J gene: TRBJ1-2; CDR3 DNA: TGTGCCAGCAGTGAGTTCCATAACTATGGCTACACCTTC; CDR3 protein: CASSEFHNYGYTF
V gene: TRBV5-6; clone size: NA; D gene: NA; J gene: TRBJ2-2; CDR3 DNA: TGTGCCAGCAGCTTGGACCGCCGCGCCGACATCGGGGAGCTGTTTTTT; CDR3 protein: CASSLDRRADIGELFF
V gene: TRBV2; clone size: NA; D gene: NA; J gene: TRBJ1-4; CDR3 DNA: TGTGCCAGCCGGGGGGGTAATGAAAAACTGTTTTTT; CDR3 protein: CASRGGNEKLFF
V gene: TRBV7-9; clone size: NA; D gene: TRBD1; J gene: TRBJ2-7; CDR3 DNA: TGTGCCAGCAGCTTAGGTTGGGGACAGGGGGACGAGCAGTACTTC; CDR3 protein: CASSLGWGQGDEQYF
V gene: TRBV29-1; clone size: NA; D gene: TRBD1; J gene: TRBJ1-2; CDR3 DNA: TGCAGCGTCCATCCCCAGGGGGACTATGGCTACACCTTC; CDR3 protein: CSVHPQGDYGYTF
V gene: TRBV9; clone size: NA; D gene: NA; J gene: TRBJ1-1; CDR3 DNA: TGTGCCAGCAGCCTTACCCCGGGGGAAAACACTGAAGCTTTCTTT; CDR3 protein: CASSLTPGENTEAFF
V gene: TRBV6-5; clone size: NA; D gene: NA; J gene: TRBJ1-5; CDR3 DNA: TGTGCCAGCAGTCAGGGAAATCAGCCCCAGCATTTT; CDR3 protein: CASSQGNQPQHF
V gene: TRBV27; clone size: NA; D gene: TRBD1; J gene: TRBJ2-5; CDR3 DNA: TGTGCCAGCCACTCTCTGGGACAGGGGGCCCAAGAGACCCAGTACTTC; CDR3 protein: CASHSLGQGAQETQYF
V gene: TRBV27; clone size: NA; D gene: TRBD1; J gene: TRBJ2-1; CDR3 DNA: TGTGCCAGCAGCCCTTTGGAGGGGGACAGGGGGGTCAATGAGCAGTTCTTC; CDR3 protein: CASSPLEGDRGVNEQFF
V gene: TRBV7-2; clone size: NA; D gene: NA; J gene: TRBJ1-2; CDR3 DNA: TGTGCCAGCAGCTTAGGGGCGGGGAGGAGCTATGGCTACACCTTC; CDR3 protein: CASSLGAGRSYGYTF
V gene: TRBV5-5; clone size: NA; D gene: TRBD1; J gene: TRBJ1-4; CDR3 DNA: TGTGCCAGCGGGATTTTACCGGGACAGGGGGCCTATATTAATGAAAAACTGTTTTTT; CDR3 protein: CASGILPGQGAYINEKLFF
V gene: TRBV13; clone size: once; D gene: TRBD2; J gene: TRBJ2-3; CDR3 DNA: TGTGCCAGCAGCCCGGATCTCCGGGGGGGGGTAACAGATACGCAGTATTTT; CDR3 protein: CASSPDLRGGVTDTQYF
V gene: TRBV27; clone size: NA; D gene: NA; J gene: TRBJ2-7; CDR3 DNA: TGTGCCAGCAGTTTAGGAGACGAGCAGTACTTC; CDR3 protein: CASSLGDEQYF
V gene: TRBV18; clone size: NA; D gene: TRBD1; J gene: TRBJ1-5; CDR3 DNA: TGTGCCAGCTCACCCTGGGTAGACAGGGGCCAGCCCCAGCATTTT; CDR3 protein: CASSPWVDRGQPQHF
V gene: TRBV27; clone size: NA; D gene: TRBD2; J gene: TRBJ2-7; CDR3 DNA: TGTGCCAGCAGTTTCCGGACTAGCGGGGGGCTCCCGGTAGAGCAGTACTTC; CDR3 protein: CASSFRTSGGLPVEQYF
V gene: TRBV5-4; clone size: NA; D gene: TRBD2; J gene: TRBJ2-5; CDR3 DNA: TGTGCCAGCAGGCCCGGGACTAGCGGGTTAGAGACCCAGTACTTC; CDR3 protein: CASRPGTSGLETQYF
V gene: TRBV19; clone size: NA; D gene: NA; J gene: TRBJ1-1; CDR3 DNA: TGTGCCAGTAGGACCCCGGGAAACGGGGAGGGGTGGGGCACTGAAGCTTTCTTT; CDR3 protein: CASRTPGNGEGWGTEAFF
V gene: TRBV4-2; clone size: NA; D gene: TRBD2; J gene: TRBJ2-1; CDR3 DNA: TGTGCCAGCAGCCCCCCCGATAGCGGGGGGTTAGTTGAGCAGTTCTTC; CDR3 protein: CASSPPDSGGLVEQFF
V gene: TRBV7-9; clone size: NA; D gene: TRBD1; J gene: TRBJ1-3; CDR3 DNA: TGTGCCAGCAGCCACGGACAGGACCGAAACACCATATATTTT; CDR3 protein: CASSHGQDRNTIYF
V gene: TRBV6-4; clone size: NA; D gene: NA; J gene: TRBJ2-4; CDR3 DNA: TGTGCCAGCAGTGACGGGACTGGCGGGGACATTCAGTACTTC; CDR3 protein: CASSDGTGGDIQYF
V gene: TRBV15; clone size: NA; D gene: TRBD1; J gene: TRBJ2-2; CDR3 DNA: TGTGCCACCAGCACCGAAAAGGGGGCCGAAACCGGGGAGCTGTTTTTT; CDR3 protein: CATSTEKGAETGELFF
V gene: TRBV4-2; clone size: NA; D gene: TRBD1; J gene: TRBJ1-1; CDR3 DNA: TGTGCCAGCAGCCAAGAGACAGGGGGCTTCACTGAAGCTTTCTTT; CDR3 protein: CASSQETGGFTEAFF
V gene: TRBV27; clone size: NA; D gene: TRBD2; J gene: TRBJ2-5; CDR3 DNA: TGTGCCAGTGGGCCAGCGGGGGGACAAGAGACCCAGTACTTC; CDR3 protein: CASGPAGGQETQYF
V gene: TRBV4-1; clone size: NA; D gene: TRBD1; J gene: TRBJ1-3; CDR3 DNA: TGCGCCAGCAGCCTATCCCCGACAGGGCGTTCTGGAAACACCATATATTTT; CDR3 protein: CASSLSPTGRSGNTIYF
V gene: TRBV7-8; clone size: NA; D gene: NA; J gene: TRBJ1-1; CDR3 DNA: TGTGCCAGCAGCTTATCTTCGCCAGGTGGCAATGAAGCTTTCTTT; CDR3 protein: CASSLSSPGGNEAFF
V gene: TRBV7-9; clone size: NA; D gene: NA; J gene: TRBJ1-2; CDR3 DNA: TGTGCCAGCAGCTTAGATGTGGGACAACTTAACTATGGCTACACCTTC; CDR3 protein: CASSLDVGQLNYGYTF
V gene: TRBV4-1; clone size: NA; D gene: TRBD2; J gene: TRBJ2-1; CDR3 DNA: TGCGCCAGCAGCCAAGTTGCGGGGGGGATGGGTGAGCAGTTCTTC; CDR3 protein: CASSQVAGGMGEQFF
V gene: TRBV15; clone size: NA; D gene: TRBD2; J gene: TRBJ2-1; CDR3 DNA: TGTGCCACCAGCAGAGAGCTAGCGGGGGTGTACAATGAGCAGTTCTTC; CDR3 protein: CATSRELAGVYNEQFF
V gene: TRBV27; clone size: NA; D gene: TRBD1; J gene: TRBJ2-7; CDR3 DNA: TGTGCCAGCAGTCCCTCCGGGACAGGCTACGAGCAGTACTTC; CDR3 protein: CASSPSGTGYEQYF
V gene: TRBV11-3; clone size: few; D gene: TRBD1; J gene: TRBJ1-2; CDR3 DNA: TGTGCCAGCAGCTCCGGGACAGGGTTTGGCTACACCTTC; CDR3 protein: CASSSGTGFGYTF
V gene: TRBV19; clone size: NA; D gene: NA; J gene: TRBJ2-2; CDR3 DNA: TGTGCCAGCGGAATAGCGTCCGGGGAGCTGTTTTTT; CDR3 protein: CASGIASGELFF
V gene: TRBV30; clone size: NA; D gene: NA; J gene: TRBJ1-5; CDR3 DNA: TGTGCCTGGAGTCCCGGACACGCGAGCAATCAGCCCCAGCATTTT; CDR3 protein: CAWSPGHASNQPQHF
V gene: TRBV27; clone size: NA; D gene: NA; J gene: TRBJ1-5; CDR3 DNA: TGTGCCAGCAGTTTAGAGGGGGGGCCAGGGCTCTACCTTCAGCCCCAGCATTTT; CDR3 protein: CASSLEGGPGLYLQPQHF
V gene: TRBV10-3; clone size: NA; D gene: NA; J gene: TRBJ2-5; CDR3 DNA: TGTGCCATCAGTGCCGACCCGGAGGAGACCCAGTACTTC; CDR3 protein: CAISADPEETQYF
V gene: TRBV6-6; clone size: NA; D gene: NA; J gene: TRBJ1-1; CDR3 DNA: TGTGCCAGCATCGGCCCCGGGGCTTTCTTT; CDR3 protein: CASIGPGAFF
V gene: TRBV7-6; clone size: NA; D gene: TRBD1; J gene: TRBJ1-2; CDR3 DNA: TGTGCCAGCAGCCCCGGACAGGGTTCGAACTATGGCTACACCTTC; CDR3 protein: CASSPGQGSNYGYTF
V gene: TRBV6-4; clone size: NA; D gene: NA; J gene: TRBJ1-3; CDR3 DNA: TGTGCCAGCAGATCTTGGCCGGACCTCGGAGGCCTCTGCTCTGGAAACACCATATATTTT; CDR3 protein: CASRSWPDLGGLCSGNTIYF
V gene: TRBV2; clone size: NA; D gene: TRBD2; J gene: TRBJ2-1; CDR3 DNA: TGTGCCAGCAGTGACCGACTAGCGGGGGGAGATGAGCAGTTCTTC; CDR3 protein: CASSDRLAGGDEQFF
V gene: TRBV5-1; clone size: NA; D gene: NA; J gene: TRBJ1-1; CDR3 DNA: TGCGCCAGCAGCTTGGCCGGGGGGGCCGCTGAAGCTTTCTTT; CDR3 protein: CASSLAGGAAEAFF